This entry concerns a single TCR beta chain. These data come from a study of blood T cell repertoires in COVID-19. Study as a whole: Sites in the United States, Italy and Spain provided acute and convalescent COVID-19 samples.

Germline values: CDR1 SQVTM, CDR2 ANQGSEA. CDR3 length equals 15 residues. J was trimmed by 0 bases and V by 7 bases; bases with no gene match: 9. Sequencing used immunoSEQ multiplex PCR; TCRdb keeps in-frame clones, though not all of them. The sample lists about 68,000 clones; 87% were seen once. The clonotype originates from a woman aged 50 to 60 with COVID-19, enrolled during active disease. V is TRBV29-1 and J is TRBJ2-3, with 8 bases aligning to TRBD2. The material sequenced was peripheral blood. The CDR3 here is CSAGRGVPSTDTQYF. CDR3 in DNA: TGCAGCGCTGGGCGGGGGGTCCCTAGCACAGATACGCAGTATTTT.